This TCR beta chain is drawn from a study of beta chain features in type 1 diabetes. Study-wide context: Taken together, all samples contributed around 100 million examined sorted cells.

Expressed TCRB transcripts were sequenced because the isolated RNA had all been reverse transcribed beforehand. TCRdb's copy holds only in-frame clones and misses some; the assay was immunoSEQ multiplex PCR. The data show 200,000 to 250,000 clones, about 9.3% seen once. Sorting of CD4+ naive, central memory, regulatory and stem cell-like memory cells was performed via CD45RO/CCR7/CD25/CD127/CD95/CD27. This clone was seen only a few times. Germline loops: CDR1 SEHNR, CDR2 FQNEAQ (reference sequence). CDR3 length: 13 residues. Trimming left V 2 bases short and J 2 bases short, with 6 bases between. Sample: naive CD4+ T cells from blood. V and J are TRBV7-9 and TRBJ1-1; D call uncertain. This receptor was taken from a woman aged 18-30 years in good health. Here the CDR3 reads CASSLSVNTEAFF. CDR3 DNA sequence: TGTGCCAGCAGCTTATCGGTTAACACTGAAGCTTTCTTT.